This T cell receptor (beta chain) was identified in a study of CD8 T cell repertoires and HIV-1 epitope variants. The overall study: Enriched T cells were co-cultured with equal autologous T cell-negative cells.

Of note for this clone: Its specificity is unknown.

Germline V CDR1 and CDR2: MGHDK, SYGVNS. This CDR3 contains 12 residues. Profiled with immunoSEQ multiplex PCR; TCRdb holds only in-frame clones, not every one. The profile shows around 4,000 clones, about 61% of them singletons. This clonotype originated in a male donor with HIV. This chain uses TRBV25-1 with TRBJ1-1; TRBD1 matches 7 bases. Sequenced: cultured CD8+ T cells derived from PBMCs. In nucleotides, the CDR3 is TGTGCTACAGGGGCGGGTGGCACTGAAGCTTTCTTT. Protein sequence: CATGAGGTEAFF. Looking up the rest from reference TRBV25-1 and TRBJ1-1 gives the full variable domain: EADIYQTPRYLVIGTGKKITLECSQTMGHDKMYWYQQDPGMELHLIHYSYGVNSTEKGDLSSESTVSRIRTEHFPLTLESARPSHTSQYLCATGAGGTEAFFGQGTRLTVV.